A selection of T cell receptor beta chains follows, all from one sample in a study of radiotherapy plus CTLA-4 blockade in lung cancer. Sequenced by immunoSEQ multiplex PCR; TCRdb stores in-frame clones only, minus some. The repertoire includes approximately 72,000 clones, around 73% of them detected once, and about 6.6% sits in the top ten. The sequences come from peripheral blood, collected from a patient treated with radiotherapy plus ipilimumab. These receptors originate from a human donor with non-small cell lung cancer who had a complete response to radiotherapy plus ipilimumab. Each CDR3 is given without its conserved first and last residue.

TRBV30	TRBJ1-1	AWRQGANTEAF
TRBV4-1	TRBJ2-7	ASSQSGTGTYEQY
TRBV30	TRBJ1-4	AWSQKHNLNEKLF
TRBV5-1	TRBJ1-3	ASSLDGHTIY
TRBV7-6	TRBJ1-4	ASRKGTNEKLF
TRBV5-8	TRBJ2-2	ASSLGGITGELF
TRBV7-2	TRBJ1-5	ASSLTGAGRGNQPQH
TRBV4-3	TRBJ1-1	ASSQESRNTEAF
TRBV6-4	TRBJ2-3	ASSDRRRYRVPLRRTDTQY
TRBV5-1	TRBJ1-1	ASNRGTENTEAF
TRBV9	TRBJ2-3	ASSVDLGLAGGPGTDTQY
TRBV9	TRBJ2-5	ASSVTGGKETQY
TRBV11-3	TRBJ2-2	ASSVLAGGTGELF
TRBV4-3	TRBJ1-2	ASSQMDRGYGYT
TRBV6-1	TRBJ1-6	ASCSTVFSPLH
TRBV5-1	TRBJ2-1	ASSPASGAYNEQF
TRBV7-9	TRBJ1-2	ASSFSRLYGYT
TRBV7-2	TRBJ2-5	ASSLGSSKETQY
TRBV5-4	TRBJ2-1	ASMGSGNTYNEQF
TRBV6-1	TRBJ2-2	ASKVGGTGELF
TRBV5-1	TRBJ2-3	ASSLSGNVGADTQY
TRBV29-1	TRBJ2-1	SVGGERGTYNEQF
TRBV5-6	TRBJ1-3	ASSLGAQSSGNTIY
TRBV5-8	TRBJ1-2	ASSLVGQGLGYT
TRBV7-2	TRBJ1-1	ASSPRQTNTEAF
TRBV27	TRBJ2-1	ASSPGLVSSYNEQF
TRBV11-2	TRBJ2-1	ASSLRAVLDAGEQF
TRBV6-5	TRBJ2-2	ASSYRVDNTGELF
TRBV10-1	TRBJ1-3	ASSEGLYSGNTIY
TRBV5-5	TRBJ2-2	ASSLMTGSGELF
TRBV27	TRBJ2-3	ATSLRVADTQY
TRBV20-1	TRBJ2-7	SGEGSYEQY
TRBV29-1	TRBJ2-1	SVAVNNEQF
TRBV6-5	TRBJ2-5	ASSYIGGFETQY
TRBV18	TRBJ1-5	ASSPDIGNQPQH
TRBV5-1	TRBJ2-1	ASSGTSGYNEQF
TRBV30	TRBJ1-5	AWSAYRDRGNQPQH
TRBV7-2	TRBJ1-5	ASSLKGDQPQH
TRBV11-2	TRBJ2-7	ASSSRDRGTFYEQY
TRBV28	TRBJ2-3	ASSPSTDTQY
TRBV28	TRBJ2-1	ASTLGQGNEQF
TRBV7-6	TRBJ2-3	ASSRGTSADTDTQY
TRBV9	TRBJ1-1	ASSVVRQGNTEAF
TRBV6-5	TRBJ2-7	ASSYYESGGYEQY
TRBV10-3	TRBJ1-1	AIKGDRVIDTEAF
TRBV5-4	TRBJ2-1	ASSSSGVYNEQF
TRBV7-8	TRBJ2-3	ASSFRDTQY
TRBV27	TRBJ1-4	ASSFRAGGSEKLF
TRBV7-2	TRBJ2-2	ASSLNWGLRGELF
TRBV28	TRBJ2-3	ASSSPGLAGDTQY
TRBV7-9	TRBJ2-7	ASSLGDRGLYEQY
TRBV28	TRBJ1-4	ASSTSGTENEKLF